This T cell receptor (beta chain) derives from a study of T cells after yellow fever vaccination. Germline V lookup: CDR1 KGHDR, CDR2 SFDVKD. The CDR3 is 16 residues long. J was trimmed by 3 bases and V by 3 bases; bases with no gene match: 9. TCRdb re-called the 5' RACE reads with MiXCR, one entry per CDR3 protein. The sample has a few hundred thousand distinct CDR3 sequences, about 7.1% seen once. This chain connects TRBV24-1 to TRBJ2-5; 7 bases are a match to TRBD1. This specimen was CD4+ T cells sorted from PBMCs, taken 15 days after the yellow fever booster vaccination. This TCR derives from a man younger than 45 who received the YFV17D yellow fever vaccine. The CDR3 loop reads CATSDAKTGYKETQYF. In DNA, the CDR3 is TGTGCCACCAGTGATGCCAAGACAGGGTACAAAGAGACCCAGTACTTC.